These 30 T cell receptor beta chains were sequenced from one sample in a study of blood T cell repertoires in COVID-19. Data came from immunoSEQ multiplex PCR; TCRdb stores just in-frame clones and leaves some out. The sample yields tens of thousands of clones, around 87% seen once. Sequenced sample: peripheral blood. The receptors were gathered from a human donor with acute or convalescent COVID-19. The donor label of this sample is uncertain.

The chain joins TRBV19 to TRBJ2-6, with 10 bases aligning to TRBD1. The CDR3 is 19 residues long. The V and J ends lost 8 bases and 0 bases, in that order; junction bases with no gene match: 13. In germline, CDR1 is LNHDA, CDR2 SQIVND (reference sequence). The CDR3 nucleotides read TGTGCCAGTTCCGTAATGACAGGGGGCCTATTCTCTGGGGCCAACGTCCTGACTTTC. Its protein product is CASSVMTGGLFSGANVLTF.

The chain employs TRBV30 and TRBJ2-7, with no clear D. V lost 0 bases and J lost 9, with 12 bases in between. There are 12 residues in the CDR3. Per the germline V gene, CDR1 is GTSNPN and CDR2 is SVGIG (reference sequence). CDR3 sequence (DNA): TGTGCCTGGAGTGTCGATAGTCGGTCGCAGTACTTC. Amino acid sequence: CAWSVDSRSQYF.

The chain uses TRBV2 and TRBJ2-1, with 8 bases identical to TRBD1. V dropped 5 bases and J dropped 4; count of bases not matched to a gene: 1. Germline V lookup: CDR1 SNHLY, CDR2 FYNNEI. The CDR3 is made up of 13 amino acids. The CDR3 protein is CASSRTGYNEQFF. The CDR3 DNA reads TGTGCCAGCAGTAGGACAGGGTACAATGAGCAGTTCTTC.

This chain connects TRBV5-4 to TRBJ1-1, with 10 bases lining up with TRBD1. In germline, CDR1 is SGHNT, CDR2 YYREEE (reference sequence). The CDR3 consists of 15 residues. V shed 3 bases and J 1 base; nucleotides not matched to a gene: 3. The CDR3 bases are TGTGCCAGCAGCTACCGGGACAGGGGGAACACTGAAGCTTTCTTT. The encoded protein is CASSYRDRGNTEAFF.

V usage is TRBV11-2 and J usage is TRBJ2-1, with a possible D match to TRBD1 (6 bases). The CDR3 has 16 amino acids. V was pared by 0 bases and J by 3 bases, with 12 bases between. Germline V CDR1 and CDR2: SGHAT, FQNNGV. The CDR3 loop is CASSLDRGRGYNEQFF. The CDR3 DNA reads TGTGCCAGCAGCTTAGACAGGGGCCGCGGCTACAATGAGCAGTTCTTC.

This clone was picked up one time. The chain links TRBV18 to TRBJ2-7; 8 bases line up with TRBD1. Germline trimming cut 4 bases from V and 5 bases from J; bases unmatched to any gene: 7. The germline V gene has CDR1 KGHSH and CDR2 LQKENI. CDR3 length equals 14 residues. CDR3 loop: CASSLQGGTDEQYF. DNA of the CDR3: TGTGCCAGCTCACTACAGGGGGGTACAGACGAGCAGTACTTC.

V and J are TRBV29-1 and TRBJ2-1; no reliable D call. V was shortened by 5 bases and J by 4 bases, with 12 bases between the two germline ends. The CDR3 spans 13 residues. Germline loops: CDR1 SQVTM, CDR2 ANQGSEA. The CDR3 nucleotides read TGCAGCGTTCCCCCCGGGTCTTACAATGAGCAGTTCTTC. Protein sequence: CSVPPGSYNEQFF.

The chain combines TRBV23-1 with TRBJ2-7, with TRBD1 matching over 9 bases. TRBV23-1 is designated an ORF whose function remains uncertain. With 3 bases clipped from V and 6 bases from J, the junction kept 3 bases outside the gene matches. CDR3 length equals 13 residues. CDR3 region: CASSHHRGREQYF. The CDR3 bases are TGCGCCAGCAGTCATCACAGGGGGCGCGAGCAGTACTTC.

The chain joins TRBV5-1 to TRBJ1-2; TRBD1 matches at 9 bases. The V segment lost 3 bases and the J segment 3 bases; nucleotides outside the gene matches: 6. This CDR3 has 15 residues. The germline V gene has CDR1 SGHRS and CDR2 YFSETQ. In nucleotides, the CDR3 is TGCGCCAGCAGCTACCGGGACAGGGACGACTATGGCTACACCTTC. This sequence encodes CASSYRDRDDYGYTF.

CDR3 loop: CASSPGGTGELFF. The CDR3 DNA reads TGTGCCAGCAGCCCAGGGGGGACCGGGGAGCTGTTTTTT. The chain uses TRBV7-8 and TRBJ2-2; D is perhaps TRBD1 (7 bases). This CDR3 has 13 residues. Looked up from germline, CDR1 is SGHVS and CDR2 is FQNEAQ. Trimming pared 5 bases from V and 5 bases from J, leaving 9 bases between.

The V call is TRBV3-1 (or the pseudogene TRBV3-2), the J call TRBJ1-1; D is uncertain. The CDR3 loop spans 12 amino acids. V was clipped by 3 bases and J by 4 bases, with 6 bases between them. Germline V CDR1 and CDR2: LGHDT, YNNKEL (reference sequence). CDR3: CASSQSSTEAFF. CDR3 nucleotides: TGTGCCAGCAGCCAGTCGAGCACTGAAGCTTTCTTT.

CDR3 sequence reads: CATSSHRGNYGYTF. The CDR3 DNA sequence: TGTGCCACCAGCAGTCACAGGGGTAACTATGGCTACACCTTC. The rearrangement links TRBV15 to TRBJ1-2, with 7 bases matching TRBD1. The CDR3 covers 14 residues. The junction had 2 bases not matched to a gene; V was cut back by 3 bases and J by 1 base. CDR1 and CDR2 (germline): LNHNV, YYDKDF (reference sequence).

The genes are TRBV29-1 and TRBJ2-1; 8 bases match TRBD1. Germline V CDR1 and CDR2: SQVTM, ANQGSEA. The CDR3 is 13 amino acids. V was pared by 3 bases and J by 9 bases, with 7 bases of the junction left unmatched. DNA of the CDR3: TGCAGCGTTGACCCGGACAGGGCCGGTGAGCAGTTCTTC. This sequence encodes CSVDPDRAGEQFF.

The rearrangement uses TRBV6-6 and TRBJ1-4, with TRBD1 matching over 11 bases. The germline gives CDR1 MNHNY, CDR2 SVGAGI (reference sequence). V trimming: 6 bases; J trimming: 7 bases; junction bases outside the gene matches: 4. CDR3 length: 14 residues. The CDR3: CASSLGQGGEKLFF. The CDR3 DNA reads TGTGCCAGCAGCCTGGGACAGGGGGGTGAAAAACTGTTTTTT.

The chain employs TRBV3-1 (or the pseudogene TRBV3-2) and TRBJ2-1; D ambiguous. The CDR3 covers 12 residues. Germline assignment: CDR1 LGHDT and CDR2 YNNKEL (reference sequence). The ends were cut back, 3 bases at V and 4 bases at J, with 4 bases in the middle. As DNA, the CDR3 is TGTGCCAGCAGCCAGGCTTACAATGAGCAGTTCTTC. The encoded protein is CASSQAYNEQFF.

In its sample, this clone was seen once. The rearrangement links TRBV5-4 to TRBJ1-2, with TRBD1 matching over 9 bases. The germline CDR1 and CDR2 sequences are SGHNT and YYREEE (reference sequence). V trimming: 4 bases; J trimming: 1 base; junction bases outside the gene matches: 8. This CDR3 is built from 16 residues. The DNA for the CDR3 is TGTGCCAGCAGCCCTAGCTACAGGGGGCTTAACTATGGCTACACCTTC. As protein: CASSPSYRGLNYGYTF.

The V and J genes are TRBV3-1 (or the pseudogene TRBV3-2) and TRBJ2-7, with 7 bases identical to TRBD1. The CDR3 runs to 13 residues. Per germline, CDR1 LGHDT and CDR2 YNNKEL (reference sequence). The ends lost 4 bases at V and 1 base at J; junction bases unmatched: 1. CDR3 loop: CASSPDRSYEQYF. CDR3 bases: TGTGCCAGCAGCCCGGACAGGTCCTACGAGCAGTACTTC.

On this clone: Sequence at one end of the junction differs from germline and may be a read error. The gene calls are TRBV25-1 and TRBJ2-1; 13 positions agree with TRBD2. Germline CDR1 is MGHDK and CDR2 is SYGVNS. The CDR3 is 13 amino acids. CDR3 in amino acids: CASRLAGGNEQFF. The CDR3 nucleotides read TGTGCTAGCAGACTAGCGGGGGGCAATGAGCAGTTCTTC.

The J gene is TRBJ1-1, the V gene TRBV11-3, with D possibly TRBD1 on 5 matching bases. This CDR3 comprises 14 residues. Germline CDR1 and CDR2: SGHNT and YENEEA. V was cut by 1 base and J by 5 bases, with 11 bases left in between. CDR3: CASSLGGAGTEAFF. CDR3 coding DNA: TGTGCCAGCAGCTTAGGGGGCGCAGGTACTGAAGCTTTCTTT.

The V gene is TRBV28, the J gene TRBJ1-3, with D unclear. Between the trimmed V and J ends, which lost 3 bases and 0 bases, there was a span of 6 bases. Germline CDR1 MDHEN, CDR2 SYDVKM. The CDR3 has 14 amino acids. This CDR3 is CASSLIYSGNTIYF. In nucleotides, the CDR3 is TGTGCCAGCAGTTTGATCTACTCTGGAAACACCATATATTTT.

The genes are TRBV20-1 and TRBJ2-4, with TRBD2 identical over 10 bases. CDR3 length: 19 amino acids. After removal of 3 bases from V and 0 bases from J, the junction contained 14 bases not matched to a gene. Germline V gene sequence: CDR1 DFQATT, CDR2 SNEGSKA (reference sequence). The CDR3 sequence is CSASRAGAGGNLAKNIQYF. The CDR3 DNA reads TGCAGTGCTAGTCGAGCGGGAGCGGGGGGGAATTTAGCCAAAAACATTCAGTACTTC.

The rearrangement joins TRBV7-3 to TRBJ2-7, with D possibly matching TRBD1 (5 bases). The CDR3 runs 15 residues. The germline V and J ends were trimmed by 0 bases and 4 bases, with 13 bases remaining between them. CDR1 and CDR2 from the germline V gene are SGHTA and FQGTGA. The CDR3 DNA is TGTGCCAGCAGCTTAACGTGGGGCATGAATTACGAGCAGTACTTC. Its protein product is CASSLTWGMNYEQYF.

About this clone itself: This specimen includes other DNA sequences encoding the same CDR3. This chain connects TRBV5-1 to TRBJ2-7, with TRBD2 matching 14 bases. V lost 4 bases, J lost 4 bases, and 7 bases stayed unmatched. This CDR3 is built from 16 residues. CDR1 SGHRS and CDR2 YFSETQ come from the germline V gene. In DNA form, the CDR3 reads TGCGCCAGCAGCCACGGGACTAGCGGGGGAAGGTACGAGCAGTACTTC. It encodes CASSHGTSGGRYEQYF.

The chain combines TRBV11-3 with TRBJ2-4; 7 bases line up with TRBD2. CDR1 and CDR2 (germline): SGHNT, YENEEA. J lost 2 bases, V lost 5 bases, and 3 bases had no gene match. This CDR3 is 14 amino acids long. This CDR3 reads CASSPGGTKNIQYF. CDR3 DNA sequence: TGTGCCAGCAGCCCCGGGGGGACCAAAAACATTCAGTACTTC.

This clone came up a few times. The rearrangement joins TRBV5-5 to TRBJ2-7; perhaps TRBD1 as D (5 bases). Trimming stripped 2 bases from V and 5 bases from J, with 11 bases between. The length of the CDR3 is 13 residues. In germline, CDR1 is SGHKS, CDR2 YYEKEE (reference sequence). The CDR3 loop is CASSLRGLDEQYF. CDR3 in DNA: TGTGCCAGCAGCTTAAGGGGCCTCGACGAGCAGTACTTC.

The chain is built from TRBV5-1 and TRBJ1-4; the D gene is possibly TRBD1 (5 bases). The V gene's germline CDR1 is SGHRS and CDR2 YFSETQ. Trimming stripped 0 bases from V and 12 bases from J, with 15 bases between. The CDR3 has 14 residues. The CDR3 loop is CASSLGHGVGELFF. The CDR3 DNA sequence: TGCGCCAGCAGCTTGGGCCATGGGGTAGGGGAACTGTTTTTT.

The rearrangement links TRBV6-6 to TRBJ1-2, with 10 bases matching TRBD1. Trimming removed 5 bases from V and 13 bases from J; junction bases left unmatched: 10. Germline lookup yields CDR1 MNHNY and CDR2 SVGAGI (reference sequence). This CDR3 has 13 residues. CDR3 coding DNA: TGTGCCAGCAGTCCGGGACAGGGGACCCCTGGCACCTTC. Encoded protein: CASSPGQGTPGTF.

V is TRBV5-1 and J is TRBJ1-6; no firm D call. This CDR3 has 15 amino acids. The germline gives CDR1 SGHRS, CDR2 YFSETQ. V lost 2 bases and J 5 bases, leaving 11 bases between the germline ends. The CDR3 protein is CASSFGPGDNSPLHF. The CDR3 DNA reads as TGCGCCAGCAGCTTTGGACCCGGGGATAATTCACCCCTCCACTTT. Supplemented by reference TRBV5-1 and TRBJ1-6, the full variable domain reads KAGVTQTPRYLIKTRGQQVTLSCSPISGHRSVSWYQQTPGQGLQFLFEYFSETQRNKGNFPGRFSGRQFSNSRSEMNVSTLELGDSALYLCASSFGPGDNSPLHFGNGTRLTVT.

This rearrangement joins TRBV5-4 to TRBJ2-7, with D possibly being TRBD1 (5 bases). The V gene's germline CDR1 is SGHNT and CDR2 YYREEE (reference sequence). V lost 0 bases, J lost 5 bases, and 12 bases lay in between. The CDR3 has 14 residues. Written as DNA, the CDR3 is TGTGCCAGCAGCTTGGCGACCGACAGCCACGAGCAGTACTTC. It specifies CASSLATDSHEQYF.

This rearrangement joins TRBV5-1 to TRBJ1-1; TRBD1 aligns across 7 bases. Per the germline V gene, CDR1 is SGHRS and CDR2 is YFSETQ. The V segment lost 4 bases and the J segment 10 bases; nucleotides outside the gene matches: 10. The CDR3 extends over 13 amino acids. The DNA for the CDR3 is TGCGCCAGCAGCCCGGCGAGGGGGCCGGGAGCTTTCTTT. Encoded protein: CASSPARGPGAFF. The variable domain in full, completed from reference TRBV5-1 and TRBJ1-1, reads KAGVTQTPRYLIKTRGQQVTLSCSPISGHRSVSWYQQTPGQGLQFLFEYFSETQRNKGNFPGRFSGRQFSNSRSEMNVSTLELGDSALYLCASSPARGPGAFFGQGTRLTVV.